The 3 T cell receptor beta chains in this list originate from one sample, sequenced in a study of shared clonotypes between healthy human individuals. Naive-designated CD8 cells lacked CD45RO, were positively enriched for CCR7, and omitted terminally differentiated effector memory CD45RA+ cells. Some clones are missing from TCRdb's copy, which holds only in-frame ones; the method was immunoSEQ multiplex PCR. Found here are under 1 million clones, 80% to 95% of them singletons; the top ten hold 24%. Sequencing input: naive CD8+ T cells sorted from blood. These receptor sequences come from a man aged 30-40 years in good health.

The rearrangement joins TRBV4-1 to TRBJ1-4; D unclear. This CDR3 comprises 13 residues. Germline V gene lookup returns CDR1 MGHRA and CDR2 YSYEKL. The germline V and J ends were trimmed by 4 bases and 4 bases, with 7 bases remaining between them. CDR3 in amino acids: CASSPGSNEKLFF. The DNA for the CDR3 is TGCGCCAGCAGCCCCGGCAGTAATGAAAAACTGTTTTTT.

V gene TRBV18 combines with J gene TRBJ2-1; no definite D call. Looked up from germline, CDR1 is KGHSH and CDR2 is LQKENI. The CDR3 consists of 15 residues. The V end was cut by 2 bases, the J end by 6 bases, with 14 bases between. The CDR3 sequence: CASSPLPLLFNEQFF. Here the CDR3 DNA reads TGTGCCAGCTCACCATTACCCCTCCTGTTCAATGAGCAGTTCTTC.

Remarks on this clone: Within the sample, other DNA sequences also encode this same CDR3. V gene TRBV9 combines with J gene TRBJ1-3; D is possibly TRBD1 (6 bases). This CDR3 is built from 12 residues. CDR1 and CDR2 from the germline V gene are SGDLS and YYNGEE. With 10 bases removed from V and 2 bases from J, the gap between germline ends came to 10 bases. CDR3 residues: CASRGAGNTIYF. For the CDR3, the DNA is TGTGCCTCCAGGGGAGCTGGAAACACCATATATTTT.